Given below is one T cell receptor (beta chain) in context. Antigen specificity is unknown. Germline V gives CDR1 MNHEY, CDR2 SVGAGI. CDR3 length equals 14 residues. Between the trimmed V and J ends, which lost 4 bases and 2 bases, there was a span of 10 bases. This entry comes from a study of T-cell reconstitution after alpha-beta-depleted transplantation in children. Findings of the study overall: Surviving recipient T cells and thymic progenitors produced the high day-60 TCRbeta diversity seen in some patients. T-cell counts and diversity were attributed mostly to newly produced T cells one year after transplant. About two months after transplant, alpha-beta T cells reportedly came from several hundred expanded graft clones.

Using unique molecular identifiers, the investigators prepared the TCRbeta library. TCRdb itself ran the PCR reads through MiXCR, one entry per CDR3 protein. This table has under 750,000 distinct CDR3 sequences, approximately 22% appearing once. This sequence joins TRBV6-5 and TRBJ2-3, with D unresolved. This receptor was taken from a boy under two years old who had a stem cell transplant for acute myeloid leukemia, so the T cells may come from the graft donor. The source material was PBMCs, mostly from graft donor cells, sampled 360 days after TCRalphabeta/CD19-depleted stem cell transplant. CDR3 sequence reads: CASSFTRYTDTQYF. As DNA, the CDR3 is TGTGCCAGCAGTTTTACTCGGTACACAGATACGCAGTATTTT.